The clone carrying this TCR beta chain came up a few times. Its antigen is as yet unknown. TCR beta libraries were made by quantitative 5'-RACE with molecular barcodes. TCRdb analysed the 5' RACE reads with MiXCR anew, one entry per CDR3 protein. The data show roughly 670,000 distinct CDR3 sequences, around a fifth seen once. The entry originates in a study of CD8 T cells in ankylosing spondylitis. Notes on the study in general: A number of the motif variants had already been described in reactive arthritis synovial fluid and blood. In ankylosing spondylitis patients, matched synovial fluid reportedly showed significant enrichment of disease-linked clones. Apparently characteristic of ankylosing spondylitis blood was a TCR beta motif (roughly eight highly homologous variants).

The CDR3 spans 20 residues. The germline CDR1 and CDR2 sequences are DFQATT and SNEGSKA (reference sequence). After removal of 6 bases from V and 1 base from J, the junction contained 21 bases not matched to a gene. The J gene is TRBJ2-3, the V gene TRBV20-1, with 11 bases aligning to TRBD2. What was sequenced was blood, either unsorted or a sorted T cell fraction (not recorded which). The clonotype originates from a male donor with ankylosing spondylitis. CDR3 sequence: CSATVAGGPGGDSGTDTQYF. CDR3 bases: TGCAGTGCCACGGTAGCGGGAGGGCCCGGGGGGGACTCTGGCACAGATACGCAGTATTTT.